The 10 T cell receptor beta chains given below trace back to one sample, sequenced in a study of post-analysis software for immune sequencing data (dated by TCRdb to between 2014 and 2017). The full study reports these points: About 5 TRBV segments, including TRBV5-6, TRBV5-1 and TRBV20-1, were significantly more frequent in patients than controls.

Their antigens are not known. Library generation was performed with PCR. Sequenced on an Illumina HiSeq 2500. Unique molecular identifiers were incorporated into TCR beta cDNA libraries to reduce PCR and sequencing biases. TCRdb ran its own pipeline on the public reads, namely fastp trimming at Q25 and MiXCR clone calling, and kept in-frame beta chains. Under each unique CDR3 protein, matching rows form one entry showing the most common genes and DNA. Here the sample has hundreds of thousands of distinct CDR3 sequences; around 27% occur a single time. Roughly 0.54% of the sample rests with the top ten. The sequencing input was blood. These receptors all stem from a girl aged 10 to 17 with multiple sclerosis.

The CDR3 loop is CASSLVARATDTQYF. The CDR3 bases are TGTGCCAGCAGCTTAGTGGCGCGGGCCACAGATACGCAGTATTTT. The gene calls are TRBV7-2 and TRBJ2-3; possibly TRBD2 for D (5 bases). Between the trimmed V and J ends, which lost 1 base and 2 bases, there was a span of 10 bases. The CDR3 loop spans 15 amino acids. Germline V gene sequence: CDR1 SGHTA, CDR2 FQGNSA.

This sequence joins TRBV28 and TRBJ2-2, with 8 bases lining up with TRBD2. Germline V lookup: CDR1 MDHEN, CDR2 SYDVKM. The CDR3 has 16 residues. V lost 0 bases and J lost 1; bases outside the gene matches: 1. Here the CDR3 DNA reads TGTGCCAGCAGTTTATGGGCGGGAGGGAACACCGGGGAGCTGTTTTTT. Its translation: CASSLWAGGNTGELFF.

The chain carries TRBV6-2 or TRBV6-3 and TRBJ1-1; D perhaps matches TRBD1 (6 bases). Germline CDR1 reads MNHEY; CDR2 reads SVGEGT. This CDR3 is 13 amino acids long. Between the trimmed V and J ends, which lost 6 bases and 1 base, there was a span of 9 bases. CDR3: CASRRTANTEAFF. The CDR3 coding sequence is TGTGCCAGCAGAAGGACAGCGAACACTGAAGCTTTCTTT.

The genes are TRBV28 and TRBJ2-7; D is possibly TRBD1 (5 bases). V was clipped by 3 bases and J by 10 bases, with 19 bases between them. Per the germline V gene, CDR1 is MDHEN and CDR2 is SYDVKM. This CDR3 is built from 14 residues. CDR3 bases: TGTGCCAGCAGTTTTGGACACCGAATAGGGTCCCAGTACTTC. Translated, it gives CASSFGHRIGSQYF.

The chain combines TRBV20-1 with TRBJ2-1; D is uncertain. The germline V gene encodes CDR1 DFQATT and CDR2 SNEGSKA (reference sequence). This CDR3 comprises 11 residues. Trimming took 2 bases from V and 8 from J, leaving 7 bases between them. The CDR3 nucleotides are TGCAGTGCTAGACCCCGATATGAGCAGTTCTTC. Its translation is CSARPRYEQFF.

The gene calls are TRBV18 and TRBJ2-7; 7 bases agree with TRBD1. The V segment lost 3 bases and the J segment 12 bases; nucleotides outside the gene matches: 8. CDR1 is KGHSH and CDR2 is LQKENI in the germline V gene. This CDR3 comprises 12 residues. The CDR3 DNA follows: TGTGCCAGCTCACCGCTAACAGGGGAACTGTACTTC. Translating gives CASSPLTGELYF.

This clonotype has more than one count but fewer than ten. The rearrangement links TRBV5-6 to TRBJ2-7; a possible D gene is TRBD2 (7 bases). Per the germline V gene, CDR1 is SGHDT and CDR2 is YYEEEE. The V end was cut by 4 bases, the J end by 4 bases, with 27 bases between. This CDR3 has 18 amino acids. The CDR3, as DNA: TGTGCCAGCAGCCGCCCACCGACTGTCCAGGGGAGGGGGTACGAGCAGTACTTC. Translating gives CASSRPPTVQGRGYEQYF. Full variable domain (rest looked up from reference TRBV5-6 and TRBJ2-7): DAGVTQSPTHLIKTRGQQVTLRCSPKSGHDTVSWYQQALGQGPQFIFQYYEEEERQRGNFPDRFSGHQFPNYSSELNVNALLLGDSALYLCASSRPPTVQGRGYEQYFGPGTRLTVT.

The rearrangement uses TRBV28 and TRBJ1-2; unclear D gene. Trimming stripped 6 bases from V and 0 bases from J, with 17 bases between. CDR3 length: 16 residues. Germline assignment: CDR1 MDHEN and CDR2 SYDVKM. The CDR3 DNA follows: TGTGCCAGCAGGCTTGGAGGGCAGGCAACTAACTATGGCTACACCTTC. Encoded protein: CASRLGGQATNYGYTF.

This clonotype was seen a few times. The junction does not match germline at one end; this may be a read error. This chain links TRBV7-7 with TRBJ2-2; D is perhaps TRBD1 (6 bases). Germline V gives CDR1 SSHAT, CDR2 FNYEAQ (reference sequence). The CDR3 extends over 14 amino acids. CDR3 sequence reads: CASSLNRDTGELFF. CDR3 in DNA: TGTGCTAGCAGCTTAAACAGGGACACCGGGGAGCTGTTTTTT.

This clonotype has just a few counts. The DNA for the CDR3 is TGTGCCAGCAGCGTAGCCACCGTTCACAATGAGCAGTTCTTC. Translating it yields CASSVATVHNEQFF. The chain couples TRBV9 to TRBJ2-1; no reliable D call. V lost 0 bases and J lost 5, with 9 bases in between. The CDR3 is 14 amino acids. Germline V gives CDR1 SGDLS, CDR2 YYNGEE.